This TCR beta chain stems from a study of CD8 T cells in ankylosing spondylitis. CDR1 is LGHDT and CDR2 is YNNKEL in the germline V gene (reference sequence). V gave up 4 bases and J gave up 4 bases, with 10 bases separating them. This CDR3 is built from 13 residues. This clonotype was counted a single time. Libraries of TCR beta came from quantitative 5'-RACE with molecular barcodes. Using its own MiXCR run on the 5' RACE reads, TCRdb lists one record per CDR3 protein. The repertoire holds roughly 280,000 distinct CDR3 sequences, with 20% as singletons. The chain couples TRBV3-1 to TRBJ2-5; D call uncertain. Source material: blood, either unsorted or a sorted T cell fraction (not recorded which). The source is a male donor with ankylosing spondylitis or in good health (not recorded which). This CDR3 reads CASSPPERETQYF. The DNA of the CDR3 is TGTGCCAGCAGCCCCCCCGAGCGAGAGACCCAGTACTTC.